Below, one T cell receptor (beta chain) is given with its context. Repertoires were generated with immunoSEQ multiplex PCR, while TCRdb's copy carries only in-frame clones and drops some. The sample lists around 81,000 clones; approximately 93% were seen once. V lost 9 bases to trimming and J lost 9 bases; unmatched junction nucleotides: 14. There are 15 residues in the CDR3. Germline loops: CDR1 ENHRY, CDR2 SYGVKD. The data were taken from a study of control samples from healthy donors and cancer patients. The chain links TRBV10-3 to TRBJ1-6, with TRBD1 identical over 7 bases. The sequenced material came from blood. The clonotype was recovered from a woman aged 25 to 45 in good health. CDR3 in amino acids: CAIKPTTGDSSPLHF. The CDR3 DNA reads TGTGCCATTAAACCCACCACAGGGGATAGTTCACCCCTCCACTTT.